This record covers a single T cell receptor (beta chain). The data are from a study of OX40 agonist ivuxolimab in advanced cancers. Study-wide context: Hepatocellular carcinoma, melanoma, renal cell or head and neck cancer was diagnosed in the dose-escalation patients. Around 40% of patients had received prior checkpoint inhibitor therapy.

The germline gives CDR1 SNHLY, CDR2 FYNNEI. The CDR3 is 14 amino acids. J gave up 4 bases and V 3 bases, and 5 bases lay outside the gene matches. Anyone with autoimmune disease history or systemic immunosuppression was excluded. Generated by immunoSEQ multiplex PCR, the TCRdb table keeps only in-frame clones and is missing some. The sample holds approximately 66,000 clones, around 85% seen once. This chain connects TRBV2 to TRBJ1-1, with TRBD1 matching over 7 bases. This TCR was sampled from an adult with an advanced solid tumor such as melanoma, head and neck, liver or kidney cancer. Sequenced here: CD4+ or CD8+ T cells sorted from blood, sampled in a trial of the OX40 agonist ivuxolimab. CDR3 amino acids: CASSEAAGGTEAFF. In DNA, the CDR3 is TGTGCCAGCAGTGAGGCGGCAGGGGGCACTGAAGCTTTCTTT.